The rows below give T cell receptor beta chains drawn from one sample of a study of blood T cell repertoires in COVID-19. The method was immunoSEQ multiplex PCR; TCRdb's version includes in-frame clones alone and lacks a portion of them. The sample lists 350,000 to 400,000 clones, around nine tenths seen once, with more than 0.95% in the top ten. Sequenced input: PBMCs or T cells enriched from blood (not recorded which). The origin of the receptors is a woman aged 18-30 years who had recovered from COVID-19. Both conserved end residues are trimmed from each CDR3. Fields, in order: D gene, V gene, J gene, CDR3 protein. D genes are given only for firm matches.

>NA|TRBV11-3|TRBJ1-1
ASSFKGTEAF
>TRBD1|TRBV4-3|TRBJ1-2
ASSQDRTGVYGYT
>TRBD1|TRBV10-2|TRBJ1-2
ASSEEGQGVRYGYT
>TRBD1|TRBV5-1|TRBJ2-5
ASSVGQGGQETQY
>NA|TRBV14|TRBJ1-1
ASSTGGSTEAF
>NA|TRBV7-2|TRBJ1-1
ASSGRRSRNTEAF
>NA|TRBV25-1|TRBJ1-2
ASSEWGGNYGYT
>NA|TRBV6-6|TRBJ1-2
ASSLMGASSETYGYT
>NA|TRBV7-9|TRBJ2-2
ASSYRDPELF
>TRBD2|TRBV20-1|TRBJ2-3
SASATSGGDRDTQY
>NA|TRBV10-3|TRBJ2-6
AISDPDSGSGANVLT